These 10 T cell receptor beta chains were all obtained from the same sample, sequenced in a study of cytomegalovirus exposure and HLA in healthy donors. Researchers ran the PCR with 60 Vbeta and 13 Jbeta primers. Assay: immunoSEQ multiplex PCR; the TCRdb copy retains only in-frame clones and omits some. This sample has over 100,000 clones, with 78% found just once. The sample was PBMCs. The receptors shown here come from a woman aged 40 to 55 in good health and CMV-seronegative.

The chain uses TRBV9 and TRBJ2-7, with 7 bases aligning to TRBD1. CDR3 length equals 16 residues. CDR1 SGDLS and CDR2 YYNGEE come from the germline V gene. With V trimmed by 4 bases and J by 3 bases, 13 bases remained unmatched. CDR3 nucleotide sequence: TGTGCCAGCAGCCCATCTGGTGGGACAGCTGTCTACGAGCAGTACTTC. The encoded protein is CASSPSGGTAVYEQYF.

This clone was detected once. CDR3 residues: CASSFGLAGGYTPYEQYF. The CDR3 DNA reads TGTGCCAGCAGCTTCGGACTAGCGGGAGGCTATACCCCCTACGAGCAGTACTTC. This chain links TRBV7-9 with TRBJ2-7; 14 nucleotides match TRBD2. CDR1 SEHNR and CDR2 FQNEAQ come from the germline V gene (reference sequence). V lost 3 bases and J lost 2; bases outside the gene matches: 9. CDR3 length: 18 amino acids.

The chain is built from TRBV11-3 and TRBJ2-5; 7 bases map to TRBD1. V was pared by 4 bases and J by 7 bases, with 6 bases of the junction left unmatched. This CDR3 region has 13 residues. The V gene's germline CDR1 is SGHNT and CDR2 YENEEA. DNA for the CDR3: TGTGCCAGCAGCTCGTCAGCAGGGGGGACCCAGTACTTC. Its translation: CASSSSAGGTQYF. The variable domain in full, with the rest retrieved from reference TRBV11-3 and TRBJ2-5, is EAGVVQSPRYKIIEKKQPVAFWCNPISGHNTLYWYLQNLGQGPELLIRYENEEAVDDSQLPKDRFSAERLKGVDSTLKIQPAELGDSAVYLCASSSSAGGTQYFGPGTRLLVL.

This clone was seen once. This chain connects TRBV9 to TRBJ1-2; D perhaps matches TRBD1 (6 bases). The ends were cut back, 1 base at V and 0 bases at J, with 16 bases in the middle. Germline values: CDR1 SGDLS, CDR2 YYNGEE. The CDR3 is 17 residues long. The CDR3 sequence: CASSVSTGLEPNYGYTF. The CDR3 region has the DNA TGTGCCAGCAGCGTATCAACAGGGCTCGAACCTAACTATGGCTACACCTTC.

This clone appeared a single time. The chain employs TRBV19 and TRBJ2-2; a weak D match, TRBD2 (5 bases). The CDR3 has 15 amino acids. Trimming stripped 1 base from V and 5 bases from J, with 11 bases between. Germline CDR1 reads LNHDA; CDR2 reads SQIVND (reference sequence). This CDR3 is CASSIVRAATGELFF. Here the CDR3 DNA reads TGTGCCAGTAGTATAGTGAGGGCAGCTACCGGGGAGCTGTTTTTT. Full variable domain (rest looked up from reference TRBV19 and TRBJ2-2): DGGITQSPKYLFRKEGQNVTLSCEQNLNHDAMYWYRQDPGQGLRLIYYSQIVNDFQKGDIAEGYSVSREKKESFPLTVTSAQKNPTAFYLCASSIVRAATGELFFGEGSRLTVL.

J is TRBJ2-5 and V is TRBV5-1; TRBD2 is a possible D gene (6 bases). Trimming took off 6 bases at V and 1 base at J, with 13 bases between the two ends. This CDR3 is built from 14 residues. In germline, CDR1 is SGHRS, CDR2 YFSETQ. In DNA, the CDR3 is TGCGCCAGCAATTTCGGGACTTTCCAAGAGACCCAGTACTTC. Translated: CASNFGTFQETQYF.

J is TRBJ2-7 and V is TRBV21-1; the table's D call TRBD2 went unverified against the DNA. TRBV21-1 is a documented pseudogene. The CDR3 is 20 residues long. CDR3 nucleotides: TGTGCCAGCAGCCATCAGCACACAAAGGTGCTAGCGGGGAGTTTTTTCGAGCAGTACTTC. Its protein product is CASSHQHTKVLAGSFFEQYF.

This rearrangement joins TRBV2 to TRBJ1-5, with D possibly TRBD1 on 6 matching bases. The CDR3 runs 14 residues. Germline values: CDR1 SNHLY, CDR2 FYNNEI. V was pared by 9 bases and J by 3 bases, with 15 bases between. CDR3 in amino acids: CASRPGHTNQPQHF. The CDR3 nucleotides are TGTGCCAGTCGTCCGGGACATACCAATCAGCCCCAGCATTTT.

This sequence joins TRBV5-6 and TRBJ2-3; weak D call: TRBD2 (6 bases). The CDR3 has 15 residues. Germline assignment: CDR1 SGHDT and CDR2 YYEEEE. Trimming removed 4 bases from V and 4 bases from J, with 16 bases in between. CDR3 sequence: CASSHGGVRADTQYF. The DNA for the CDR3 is TGTGCCAGCAGCCACGGAGGGGTCAGGGCAGATACGCAGTATTTT.

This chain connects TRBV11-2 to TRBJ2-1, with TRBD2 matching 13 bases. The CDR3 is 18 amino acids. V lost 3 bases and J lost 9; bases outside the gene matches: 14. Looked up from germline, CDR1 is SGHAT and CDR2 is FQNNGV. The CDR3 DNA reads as TGTGCCAGCAGCTTTTTGACTAGCGGGAGGTCCAGCATTAGTGAGCAGTTCTTC. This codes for CASSFLTSGRSSISEQFF. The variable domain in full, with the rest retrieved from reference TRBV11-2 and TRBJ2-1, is EAGVAQSPRYKIIEKRQSVAFWCNPISGHATLYWYQQILGQGPKLLIQFQNNGVVDDSQLPKDRFSAERLKGVDSTLKIQPAKLEDSAVYLCASSFLTSGRSSISEQFFGPGTRLTVL.